This T cell receptor (beta chain) appears in the sequencing data of a study of human thymus T cells. TCRdb's table, derived via immunoSEQ multiplex PCR, lists solely in-frame clones and lacks some. The sample records tens of thousands of clones, 94% being singletons. CDR1 ENHRY and CDR2 SYGVKD come from the germline V gene. The trim removed 7 bases at V and 5 bases at J, leaving 10 bases unmatched. The CDR3 totals 14 residues. Each of the donors was a healthy Finnish infant who was undergoing open corrective cardiac surgery for congenital heart defects. Half of the eight donors gave about 0.45-1 mL blood during surgery. Study-wide points: Apparent bias marked the V and J gene usage of thymic and blood repertoires.

About this clone itself: The antigen remains undetermined.

The receptor was isolated from a boy in the first two years of life with a congenital heart defect but otherwise immunologically healthy. The J gene is TRBJ1-1, the V gene TRBV10-3; TRBD1 matches 7 bases. Sequenced: blood. CDR3 protein: CAINLQGRGTEAFF. CDR3 sequence (DNA): TGTGCCATCAACTTACAGGGGCGTGGGACTGAAGCTTTCTTT.